This T cell receptor (beta chain) is from a study of blood T cell repertoires in COVID-19. The sample holds many counts of this clone. The CDR3 consists of 13 residues. Germline CDR1 SNHLY, CDR2 FYNNEI. Deletions cut 10 bases from V and 1 base from J, with 14 bases between. TCRdb's copy holds only in-frame clones and misses some; the assay was immunoSEQ multiplex PCR. The table has some 190,000 clones, 70% to 90% seen once. The rearrangement links TRBV2 to TRBJ2-7; D call uncertain. The receptor was isolated from a woman aged 70-85 years with active or convalescent COVID-19. The specimen sequenced was peripheral blood. CDR3 residues: CATTPARSYEQYF. In DNA, the CDR3 is TGTGCCACCACACCGGCCAGGTCCTACGAGCAGTACTTC.